This is a list of T cell receptor beta chains from one sample in a study of cytomegalovirus exposure and HLA in healthy donors. The data were produced by immunoSEQ multiplex PCR, yet TCRdb's version contains in-frame clones alone and is incomplete. The sample holds about 160,000 clones, 82% seen once. Sequences were obtained from PBMCs. These receptors were obtained from a girl aged 2 to 10 in good health and CMV-seropositive. Each CDR3 is given with its conserved first and last residue. D genes are given only for firm matches. The size field is filled for only some rows; it gives once, few, many or a size class.

CDR3 protein: CASSIVAQQGEQFF
CDR3 DNA: TGTGCCAGTAGTATAGTCGCACAGCAAGGCGAGCAGTTCTTC
J gene: TRBJ2-1
D gene: NA
V gene: TRBV19
clone size: NA

CDR3 protein: CASSVVGGGGGDTQYF
CDR3 DNA: TGTGCCAGCAGCGTAGTGGGTGGCGGAGGTGGAGATACGCAGTATTTT
J gene: TRBJ2-3
D gene: NA
V gene: TRBV9
clone size: NA

CDR3 protein: CASTMGAWVTGELFF
CDR3 DNA: TGTGCCAGTACCATGGGGGCGTGGGTGACCGGGGAGCTGTTTTTT
J gene: TRBJ2-2
D gene: NA
V gene: TRBV19
clone size: few

CDR3 protein: CSVEETGGKLFF
CDR3 DNA: TGCAGCGTTGAAGAGACAGGGGGAAAACTGTTTTTT
J gene: TRBJ1-4
D gene: TRBD1
V gene: TRBV29-1
clone size: NA

CDR3 protein: CASSIRLAGGPDEQFF
CDR3 DNA: TGTGCCAGCAGCATTAGACTAGCGGGAGGGCCTGATGAGCAGTTCTTC
J gene: TRBJ2-1
D gene: TRBD2
V gene: TRBV9
clone size: NA

CDR3 protein: CATRDGAGPNYEQYF
CDR3 DNA: TGCGCCACCAGAGACGGAGCGGGACCAAACTACGAGCAGTACTTC
J gene: TRBJ2-7
D gene: TRBD2
V gene: TRBV10-1
clone size: NA

CDR3 protein: CASSNKPGAGVGLAQYF
CDR3 DNA: TGTGCCAGCAGCAATAAACCAGGAGCGGGAGTCGGGTTGGCGCAGTATTTT
J gene: TRBJ2-3
D gene: TRBD2
V gene: TRBV28
clone size: NA

CDR3 protein: CASSLTTSGSTGELFF
CDR3 DNA: TGTGCCAGCAGTTTGACGACTAGCGGGAGCACCGGGGAGCTGTTTTTT
J gene: TRBJ2-2
D gene: TRBD2
V gene: TRBV28
clone size: few

CDR3 protein: CASSLRSWGDYSNQPQHF
CDR3 DNA: TGTGCCAGCAGTTTAAGGAGCTGGGGGGATTATAGCAATCAGCCCCAGCATTTT
J gene: TRBJ1-5
D gene: NA
V gene: TRBV28
clone size: NA

CDR3 protein: CASGLEAGGYNEQFF
CDR3 DNA: TGTGCTAGTGGTTTGGAGGCGGGAGGGTACAATGAGCAGTTCTTC
J gene: TRBJ2-1
D gene: TRBD2
V gene: TRBV12-5
clone size: NA

CDR3 protein: CASSYSGGRGAFF
CDR3 DNA: TGTGCCAGCAGTTACTCGGGGGGAAGGGGAGCTTTCTTT
J gene: TRBJ1-1
D gene: NA
V gene: TRBV6-6
clone size: NA

CDR3 protein: CASSPSGSSYNEQFF
CDR3 DNA: TGCGCCAGCAGCCCAAGCGGGAGCTCCTACAATGAGCAGTTCTTC
J gene: TRBJ2-1
D gene: TRBD2
V gene: TRBV5-1
clone size: few

CDR3 protein: CASSSGLGEQYF
CDR3 DNA: TGTGCCAGCAGCTCGGGACTAGGGGAGCAGTACTTC
J gene: TRBJ2-7
D gene: TRBD2
V gene: TRBV27
clone size: once

CDR3 protein: CASSASSYEQYF
CDR3 DNA: TGTGCCAGCTCAGCGAGCTCCTACGAGCAGTACTTC
J gene: TRBJ2-7
D gene: NA
V gene: TRBV18
clone size: NA

CDR3 protein: CASSYNGADTQYF
CDR3 DNA: TGTGCCAGCAGCTATAATGGAGCAGATACGCAGTATTTT
J gene: TRBJ2-3
D gene: NA
V gene: TRBV5-4
clone size: NA

CDR3 protein: CASTTRNRGYTF
CDR3 DNA: TGTGCCAGCACCACGAGGAACAGGGGCTACACCTTC
J gene: TRBJ1-2
D gene: NA
V gene: TRBV28
clone size: NA

CDR3 protein: CASSWDRGQPQHF
CDR3 DNA: TGTGCCAGCAGCTGGGACAGGGGACAGCCCCAGCATTTT
J gene: TRBJ1-5
D gene: TRBD1
V gene: TRBV5-5
clone size: NA

CDR3 protein: CASSHRQTLNEKLFF
CDR3 DNA: TGTGCCAGCAGTCATAGACAGACGCTTAATGAAAAACTGTTTTTT
J gene: TRBJ1-4
D gene: NA
V gene: TRBV28
clone size: NA

CDR3 protein: CASRSTGGLYNEQFF
CDR3 DNA: TGTGCCAGCAGGTCTACAGGGGGCTTATACAATGAGCAGTTCTTC
J gene: TRBJ2-1
D gene: TRBD1
V gene: TRBV2
clone size: NA

CDR3 protein: CASSDERDEETQYF
CDR3 DNA: TGTGCCAGCAGTGATGAGCGGGATGAAGAGACCCAGTACTTC
J gene: TRBJ2-5
D gene: TRBD2
V gene: TRBV6-1
clone size: NA

CDR3 protein: CASSSQGLMGNEQFF
CDR3 DNA: TGTGCCAGCAGCTCCCAGGGGTTAATGGGGAATGAGCAGTTCTTC
J gene: TRBJ2-1
D gene: NA
V gene: TRBV5-8
clone size: NA

CDR3 protein: CSVVGAGGQETQYF
CDR3 DNA: TGCAGCGTTGTAGGGGCGGGAGGGCAGGAGACCCAGTACTTC
J gene: TRBJ2-5
D gene: TRBD2
V gene: TRBV29-1
clone size: NA

CDR3 protein: CASSWGTVGQPQHF
CDR3 DNA: TGCGCCAGCAGCTGGGGGACAGTAGGGCAGCCCCAGCATTTT
J gene: TRBJ1-5
D gene: TRBD1
V gene: TRBV5-1
clone size: NA

CDR3 protein: CASSLAPGRGETQYF
CDR3 DNA: TGTGCCAGCAGTTTGGCCCCGGGGCGGGGGGAGACCCAGTACTTC
J gene: TRBJ2-5
D gene: TRBD2
V gene: TRBV28
clone size: once

CDR3 protein: CAISLSVDEQFF
CDR3 DNA: TGTGCCATCAGCTTAAGCGTCGATGAGCAGTTCTTC
J gene: TRBJ2-1
D gene: NA
V gene: TRBV10-3
clone size: NA

CDR3 protein: CASSPEYF
CDR3 DNA: TGTGCCAGCAGCCCTGAGTACTTC
J gene: TRBJ2-5
D gene: NA
V gene: TRBV7-9
clone size: NA

CDR3 protein: CASSPQAYSQETQYF
CDR3 DNA: TGCGCCAGCAGCCCTCAAGCCTACTCTCAAGAGACCCAGTACTTC
J gene: TRBJ2-5
D gene: NA
V gene: TRBV4-1
clone size: NA

CDR3 protein: CASSIGSGTVNPYEQYF
CDR3 DNA: TGTGCCAGTAGTATTGGGAGTGGGACAGTTAACCCCTACGAGCAGTACTTC
J gene: TRBJ2-7
D gene: TRBD1
V gene: TRBV19
clone size: NA

CDR3 protein: CASRLQGTNTEAFF
CDR3 DNA: TGTGCCAGTAGACTACAGGGGACGAACACTGAAGCTTTCTTT
J gene: TRBJ1-1
D gene: TRBD1
V gene: TRBV19
clone size: NA

CDR3 protein: CASSQGLVVGTDTQYF
CDR3 DNA: TGTGCCAGCAGTCAAGGACTAGTAGTGGGCACAGATACGCAGTATTTT
J gene: TRBJ2-3
D gene: TRBD2
V gene: TRBV27
clone size: few

CDR3 protein: CASSWGLAGAQETQYF
CDR3 DNA: TGTGCCAGCAGCTGGGGACTAGCGGGAGCTCAAGAGACCCAGTACTTC
J gene: TRBJ2-5
D gene: TRBD2
V gene: TRBV5-8
clone size: NA

CDR3 protein: CASSEGQAYEQYF
CDR3 DNA: TGTGCCAGCAGTGAAGGCCAGGCTTACGAGCAGTACTTC
J gene: TRBJ2-7
D gene: NA
V gene: TRBV6-1
clone size: NA

CDR3 protein: CASSLFASGSPHEQYF
CDR3 DNA: TGTGCCAGCAGCTTGTTCGCTAGCGGGAGTCCCCACGAGCAGTACTTC
J gene: TRBJ2-7
D gene: TRBD2
V gene: TRBV5-4
clone size: NA

CDR3 protein: CASSIDRVGGNTIYF
CDR3 DNA: TGTGCCAGCAGTATCGACAGGGTTGGTGGAAACACCATATATTTT
J gene: TRBJ1-3
D gene: TRBD1
V gene: TRBV2
clone size: NA

CDR3 protein: CASSPGQGAHYGYTF
CDR3 DNA: TGTGCCAGTAGTCCGGGACAGGGGGCTCACTATGGCTACACCTTC
J gene: TRBJ1-2
D gene: TRBD1
V gene: TRBV19
clone size: NA

CDR3 protein: CASSLNRGEQFF
CDR3 DNA: TGTGCCAGCAGTCTCAATAGGGGGGAGCAGTTCTTC
J gene: TRBJ2-1
D gene: NA
V gene: TRBV27
clone size: few

CDR3 protein: CASSIDPVYEQYF
CDR3 DNA: TGTGCCAGTAGTATAGATCCAGTCTACGAGCAGTACTTC
J gene: TRBJ2-7
D gene: NA
V gene: TRBV19
clone size: NA

CDR3 protein: CASSFQAVPYEQYF
CDR3 DNA: TGTGCCAGCAGTTTCCAAGCGGTGCCCTACGAGCAGTACTTC
J gene: TRBJ2-7
D gene: NA
V gene: TRBV28
clone size: NA

CDR3 protein: CASSLAPVSYNEQFF
CDR3 DNA: TGTGCCAGCAGCCTGGCCCCAGTCTCCTACAATGAGCAGTTCTTC
J gene: TRBJ2-1
D gene: NA
V gene: TRBV7-8
clone size: NA

CDR3 protein: CASIGLERQYF
CDR3 DNA: TGTGCCAGCATAGGACTGGAAAGGCAGTACTTC
J gene: TRBJ2-7
D gene: NA
V gene: TRBV25-1
clone size: once

CDR3 protein: CASSQGSGGFGNTIYF
CDR3 DNA: TGCGCCAGCAGCCAGGGTTCAGGGGGCTTTGGAAACACCATATATTTT
J gene: TRBJ1-3
D gene: TRBD1
V gene: TRBV4-1
clone size: NA

CDR3 protein: CASSYQTSGRPDTQYF
CDR3 DNA: TGTGCCAGCAGTTACCAGACTAGCGGGAGACCAGATACGCAGTATTTT
J gene: TRBJ2-3
D gene: TRBD2
V gene: TRBV6-5
clone size: NA

CDR3 protein: CASSLFPSGLQETQYF
CDR3 DNA: TGCGCCAGCAGCTTATTCCCTAGCGGGCTGCAAGAGACCCAGTACTTC
J gene: TRBJ2-5
D gene: TRBD2
V gene: TRBV5-1
clone size: NA

CDR3 protein: CASRGGRFRDEQFF
CDR3 DNA: TGTGCCAGCAGGGGCGGGAGGTTCAGGGATGAGCAGTTCTTC
J gene: TRBJ2-1
D gene: TRBD2
V gene: TRBV28
clone size: NA

CDR3 protein: CASSQLGAGSNEKLFF
CDR3 DNA: TGTGCCAGCAGCCAGTTAGGGGCAGGATCTAATGAAAAACTGTTTTTT
J gene: TRBJ1-4
D gene: NA
V gene: TRBV4-2
clone size: NA